The next 18 T cell receptor beta chains were all read from a single sample in a study of Graves' ophthalmopathy and Graves' hyperthyroidism. TCR beta CDR3 amplification used RNA transcripts. An initial RT-PCR round employing HTBI primers preceded a second-round multiplex PCR. TCRdb redid the calling of the multiplex PCR reads with MiXCR, one entry per CDR3 protein. The sample includes over a million distinct CDR3 sequences, about 38% of them seen just once. Sequencing was done on a sample of peripheral blood or thyroid tissue (not recorded which). These receptors were obtained from an adult man with Graves' hyperthyroidism.

This clonotype has a count of ten or more. This chain links TRBV9 with TRBJ1-6; D uncertain. V was pared by 0 bases and J by 9 bases, with 13 bases between. The CDR3 runs to 15 residues. Per germline, CDR1 SGDLS and CDR2 YYNGEE. This chain's CDR3 is CASSVGRVDTSPLHF. DNA of the CDR3: TGTGCCAGCAGCGTAGGCCGGGTCGATACTTCACCCCTCCACTTT.

In DNA form, the CDR3 reads TGTGCCACCAGTGATACTTCAGGGGGGCAGCCCCAGCATTTT. Protein product: CATSDTSGGQPQHF. The chain has TRBV24-1 and TRBJ1-5; 7 nucleotides match TRBD1. The CDR3 runs 14 residues. Germline-derived CDR1 and CDR2 are KGHDR and SFDVKD. V lost 3 bases, J lost 7 bases, and 5 bases stayed unmatched.

The rearrangement uses TRBV5-6 and TRBJ2-6, with 9 bases lining up with TRBD2. CDR1 SGHDT and CDR2 YYEEEE come from the germline V gene. Trimming cost V 0 bases and J 0 bases; bases outside gene matches: 7. CDR3 length: 19 residues. In nucleotides, the CDR3 is TGTGCCAGCAGCTTGGCTCTAGCGGGAAGTGTCTCTGGGGCCAACGTCCTGACTTTC. This codes for CASSLALAGSVSGANVLTF.

This clonotype was detected ten times or more. With a much larger clone just one base away, this may be a read error. The V call is TRBV7-9, the J call TRBJ2-7; no clear D. With 1 base removed from V and 4 bases from J, the gap between germline ends came to 2 bases. The CDR3 covers 11 residues. Germline V gene sequence: CDR1 SEHNR, CDR2 FQNEAQ (reference sequence). The chain's CDR3 is CASSLEYEQYF. Written as DNA, the CDR3 is TGTGCCAGCAGCTTAGAGTACGAGCAGTACTTC.

On this clonotype itself: A much larger clone lies one base from this, so it may be a read error. In DNA form, the CDR3 reads TGTGCCATCAGTGCGACAGGGGTAGGGAACACTGAAGCTTTCTTT. Translated, it gives CAISATGVGNTEAFF. The gene calls are TRBV10-3 and TRBJ1-1; 8 nucleotides agree with TRBD1. This CDR3 has 15 residues. Germline V gene lookup returns CDR1 ENHRY and CDR2 SYGVKD. Losses at the gene ends were 4 bases for V and 1 base for J; bases not matched to a gene: 5.

This clonotype has a count of ten or more. The chain employs TRBV20-1 and TRBJ2-5; 9 bases map to TRBD1. From germline, CDR1 is DFQATT and CDR2 SNEGSKA (reference sequence). The CDR3 loop spans 13 amino acids. V gave up 6 bases and J gave up 5 bases; unmatched junction bases: 7. The CDR3 nucleotides are TGCAGTGCAACCGGACAGGGGATTGAGACCCAGTACTTC. Protein sequence: CSATGQGIETQYF.

This clonotype was detected ten times or more. The CDR3, as DNA: TGCAGTGCTAGCCCTACCGTGACTAGCGGACACACCGGGGAGCTGTTTTTT. Protein: CSASPTVTSGHTGELFF. The V gene is TRBV20-1, the J gene TRBJ2-2; 9 bases are shared with TRBD2. Germline CDR1 and CDR2: DFQATT and SNEGSKA (reference sequence). CDR3 size: 17 residues. Unmatched junction bases numbered 11, after V lost 3 bases and J lost 3 bases.

This rearrangement joins TRBV5-1 to TRBJ1-2, with D possibly TRBD1 on 6 matching bases. Deletions cut 3 bases from V and 7 bases from J, with 13 bases between. The CDR3 loop spans 13 amino acids. Germline loops: CDR1 SGHRS, CDR2 YFSETQ. For the CDR3, the DNA is TGCGCCAGCAGCTCCCGCGGGGGGCCTGGCTACACCTTC. Encoded protein: CASSSRGGPGYTF.

The sample holds a few counts of this clonotype. The chain carries TRBV6-6 and TRBJ2-7; D unresolved. Germline V gene data show CDR1 as MNHNY and CDR2 as SVGAGI (reference sequence). The CDR3 is 13 residues long. V dropped 5 bases and J dropped 3 bases, with 11 bases sitting between them. This chain's CDR3 is CASSGTRSYEQYF. DNA for the CDR3: TGTGCCAGCAGTGGAACACGAAGCTACGAGCAGTACTTC.

In regard to this clonotype: A much larger clone lies one base from this, so it may be a read error. The rearrangement uses TRBV29-1 and TRBJ2-7; D call uncertain. CDR1 is SQVTM and CDR2 is ANQGSEA in the germline V gene. The CDR3 is 12 amino acids. CDR3 amino acids: CSVSLSSFEQYF. Written as DNA, the CDR3 is TGCAGCGTTAGTTTAAGCTCCTTCGAGCAGTACTTC.

This clonotype showed up many times. This chain uses TRBV29-1 with TRBJ1-3, with 9 bases fitting TRBD1. Unmatched junction bases numbered 10, after V lost 6 bases and J lost 4 bases. The CDR3 sequence is 15 residues long. CDR1 is SQVTM, CDR2 ANQGSEA, per germline. The CDR3 protein is CSVYDRGKYGNTIYF. CDR3 sequence (DNA): TGCAGCGTATACGACAGGGGGAAATACGGAAACACCATATATTTT.

This clonotype was counted at least ten times. The V call is TRBV12-3 or TRBV12-4, the J call TRBJ1-1; the D gene is possibly TRBD1 (5 bases). Trimming removed 0 bases from V and 4 bases from J, with 12 bases in between. The length of the CDR3 is 15 residues. For the CDR3, the DNA is TGTGCCAGCAGTTTAGCCAGGGCTTCGGGCACTGAAGCTTTCTTT. It translates to CASSLARASGTEAFF.

V usage is TRBV6-6 and J usage is TRBJ1-5; possibly TRBD1 for D (5 bases). The CDR3 is made up of 16 amino acids. CDR1 is MNHNY, CDR2 SVGAGI, per germline (reference sequence). Trimming removed 6 bases from V and 2 bases from J, with 17 bases in between. The CDR3 nucleotides read TGTGCCAGCAGCCGAATGGGGGGTTCGGGCAATCAGCCCCAGCATTTT. It is translated as CASSRMGGSGNQPQHF.

At least ten counts were recorded for this clonotype. Mismatch with germline at one junction end may stem from a read error. The CDR3 region is CSVDFSLMGQSILPLSF. For the CDR3, the DNA is TGCAGCGTTGATTTTTCCCTTATGGGACAGTCGATCCTCCCCCTCTCTTTC. The rearrangement links TRBV29-1 to TRBJ2-5, with 7 positions matching TRBD1. The CDR3 consists of 17 residues. The germline gives CDR1 SQVTM, CDR2 ANQGSEA.

The J gene is TRBJ2-7, the V gene TRBV5-1; 11 nucleotides agree with TRBD1. Germline values: CDR1 SGHRS, CDR2 YFSETQ. The V segment lost 2 bases and the J segment 0 bases; nucleotides outside the gene matches: 4. The CDR3 totals 16 residues. The CDR3 bases are TGCGCCAGCAGCTTCACCGGGACAGGGGGCTCCTACGAGCAGTACTTC. Translation: CASSFTGTGGSYEQYF. Variable domain in full (rest from reference TRBV5-1 and TRBJ2-7): KAGVTQTPRYLIKTRGQQVTLSCSPISGHRSVSWYQQTPGQGLQFLFEYFSETQRNKGNFPGRFSGRQFSNSRSEMNVSTLELGDSALYLCASSFTGTGGSYEQYFGPGTRLTVT.

This clonotype has a handful of counts. J is TRBJ2-2 and V is TRBV18; the D gene is possibly TRBD1 (6 bases). CDR1 and CDR2 (germline): KGHSH, LQKENI. There are 15 residues in the CDR3. Trimming left V 2 bases short and J 1 base short, with 8 bases between. The CDR3 nucleotides are TGTGCCAGCTCACCATGGACAGAGAACACCGGGGAGCTGTTTTTT. As protein: CASSPWTENTGELFF.

This clonotype was found a few times. V gene TRBV7-2 combines with J gene TRBJ2-5; possible D gene TRBD2, 6 bases. V shed 1 base and J shed 2 bases, with 14 bases lying between them. CDR1 is SGHTA, CDR2 FQGNSA, per germline. The CDR3 has 16 amino acids. This chain's CDR3 is CASSLVSRLGQETQYF. CDR3 nucleotides: TGTGCCAGCAGCTTAGTGTCGAGACTAGGGCAAGAGACCCAGTACTTC.

The sample holds many counts of this clonotype. V is TRBV7-2 and J is TRBJ1-6; 9 nucleotides agree with TRBD1. Germline V gene sequence: CDR1 SGHTA, CDR2 FQGNSA. J was trimmed by 10 bases and V by 1 base; bases with no gene match: 8. The CDR3 loop spans 16 amino acids. The CDR3 coding sequence is TGTGCCAGCAGCTTAGACCGGACAGGGGTATCCTCACCCCTCCACTTT. Translated, it gives CASSLDRTGVSSPLHF.